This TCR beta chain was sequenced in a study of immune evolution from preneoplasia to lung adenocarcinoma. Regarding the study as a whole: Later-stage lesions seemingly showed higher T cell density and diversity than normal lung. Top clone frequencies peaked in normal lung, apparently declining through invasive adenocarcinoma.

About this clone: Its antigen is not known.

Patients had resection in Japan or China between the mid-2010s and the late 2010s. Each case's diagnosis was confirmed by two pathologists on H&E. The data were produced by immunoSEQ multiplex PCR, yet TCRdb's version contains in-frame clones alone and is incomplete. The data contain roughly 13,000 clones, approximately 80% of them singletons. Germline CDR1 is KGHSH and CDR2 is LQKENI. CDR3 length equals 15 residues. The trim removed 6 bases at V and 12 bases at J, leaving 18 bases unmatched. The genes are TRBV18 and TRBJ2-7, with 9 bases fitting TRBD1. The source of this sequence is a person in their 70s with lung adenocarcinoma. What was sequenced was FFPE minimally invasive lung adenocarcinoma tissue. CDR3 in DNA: TGTGCCAGCTCCCCGGGACAGGGATCGTCGGCGGGCAGGTACTTC. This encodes CASSPGQGSSAGRYF.